A single sample gave rise to the 14 T cell receptor beta chains below, sequenced in a study of T cell repertoires in cytomegalovirus infection. A single record per CDR3 protein comes from TCRdb applying MiXCR to the reads. Among 250,000 or so distinct CDR3 sequences listed, approximately 9.2% were seen once. The sequencing input was PBMCs. These receptors originate from a human donor in good health (CMV status not recorded). Some clones in this sample may be carry-over from other donors' samples.

This clonotype was picked up many times. The V and J genes are TRBV7-9 and TRBJ2-5; maybe TRBD2 (5 bases). The germline gives CDR1 SEHNR, CDR2 FQNEAQ (reference sequence). With 3 bases removed from V and 0 bases from J, the gap between germline ends came to 14 bases. The length of the CDR3 is 16 residues. The CDR3, as DNA: TGTGCCAGCAGCTTTGGGAGCGCGAGACACCAAGAGACCCAGTACTTC. This encodes CASSFGSARHQETQYF. Drawing the rest from reference TRBV7-9 and TRBJ2-5, the complete variable domain is DTGVSQNPRHKITKRGQNVTFRCDPISEHNRLYWYRQTLGQGPEFLTYFQNEAQLEKSRLLSDRFSAERPKGSFSTLEIQRTEQGDSAMYLCASSFGSARHQETQYFGPGTRLLVL.

The chain employs TRBV20-1 and TRBJ1-1; D not certain. CDR1 and CDR2 (germline): DFQATT, SNEGSKA (reference sequence). Trimming pared 0 bases from V and 1 base from J, leaving 9 bases between. The CDR3 has 14 amino acids. CDR3 sequence reads: CSARDRGRNTEAFF. As DNA, the CDR3 is TGCAGTGCTAGAGATCGCGGCAGGAACACTGAAGCTTTCTTT.

With regard to this clonotype: Given a much more abundant clone one base away, this may be a read error. The chain links TRBV7-2 to TRBJ1-1, with D hard to call. Trimming pared 5 bases from V and 11 bases from J, leaving 15 bases between. The CDR3 runs to 12 residues. Germline lookup yields CDR1 SGHTA and CDR2 FQGNSA. The CDR3 DNA is TGTGCCAGCAGCCCCGATACCAGGAAGGCTTTCTTT. Encoded protein: CASSPDTRKAFF. Full variable domain (rest looked up from reference TRBV7-2 and TRBJ1-1): GAGVSQSPSNKVTEKGKDVELRCDPISGHTALYWYRQSLGQGLEFLIYFQGNSAPDKSGLPSDRFSAERTGGSVSTLTIQRTQQEDSAVYLCASSPDTRKAFFGQGTRLTVV.

Written as DNA, the CDR3 is TGTGCCAGCAATACCGGGACAGCCTCTAACTATGGCTACACCTTC. It translates to CASNTGTASNYGYTF. V gene TRBV6-6 combines with J gene TRBJ1-2; 7 bases fit TRBD1. The germline gives CDR1 MNHNY, CDR2 SVGAGI (reference sequence). There are 15 residues in the CDR3. Germline trimming cut 7 bases from V and 0 bases from J; bases unmatched to any gene: 8.

This clonotype was picked up a small number of times. The J gene is TRBJ2-1, the V gene TRBV9, with D hard to call. In germline, CDR1 is SGDLS, CDR2 YYNGEE. The CDR3 totals 17 residues. The V gene lost 4 bases and the J gene lost 2 bases, with 19 bases spanning the gap. The CDR3 sequence: CASSPPFVGGPYNEQFF. The CDR3 DNA reads as TGTGCCAGCAGCCCGCCGTTTGTAGGTGGACCCTACAATGAGCAGTTCTTC. Full variable domain (missing parts from reference TRBV9 and TRBJ2-1): DSGVTQTPKHLITATGQRVTLRCSPRSGDLSVYWYQQSLDQGLQFLIQYYNGEERAKGNILERFSAQQFPDLHSELNLSSLELGDSALYFCASSPPFVGGPYNEQFFGPGTRLTVL.

V and J are TRBV2 and TRBJ2-7, with 8 bases fitting TRBD2. The CDR3 totals 17 residues. CDR1 and CDR2 from the germline V gene are SNHLY and FYNNEI. V lost 1 base, J lost 3 bases, and 11 bases stayed unmatched. The chain's CDR3 is CASSEVLRLAGNYEQYF. The CDR3 bases are TGTGCCAGCAGTGAAGTCTTACGGCTAGCGGGCAACTACGAGCAGTACTTC. Complete variable domain (other parts from reference TRBV2 and TRBJ2-7): EPEVTQTPSHQVTQMGQEVILRCVPISNHLYFYWYRQILGQKVEFLVSFYNNEISEKSEIFDDQFSVERPDGSNFTLKIRSTKLEDSAMYFCASSEVLRLAGNYEQYFGPGTRLTVT.

The chain recombines TRBV4-1 with TRBJ1-4; D is possibly TRBD1 (6 bases). The CDR3 spans 16 residues. V was shortened by 2 bases and J by 0 bases, with 10 bases between the two germline ends. Germline V gene data show CDR1 as MGHRA and CDR2 as YSYEKL. CDR3 sequence (DNA): TGCGCCAGCAGCCAACTTGGGACAACAACTAATGAAAAACTGTTTTTT. Its translation is CASSQLGTTTNEKLFF.

The table lists this clonotype with a few counts. The chain links TRBV29-1 to TRBJ1-5, with D perhaps matching TRBD1 (6 bases). V lost 6 bases and J 4 bases, leaving 13 bases between the germline ends. This CDR3 has 13 residues. Germline CDR1 is SQVTM and CDR2 is ANQGSEA. The CDR3 nucleotides are TGCAGCGTGGGGGGGGGGGCAAATCAGCCCCAGCATTTT. Translated: CSVGGGANQPQHF.

This clonotype was observed at least ten times. The chain employs TRBV7-8 and TRBJ1-2; D may be TRBD1 (6 bases). V was pared by 1 base and J by 6 bases, with 9 bases between. The CDR3 contains 13 residues. Germline V gene lookup returns CDR1 SGHVS and CDR2 FQNEAQ. CDR3 loop: CASSLVTGHGYTF. In nucleotides, the CDR3 is TGTGCCAGCAGCTTAGTAACAGGGCATGGCTACACCTTC.

The chain uses TRBV28 and TRBJ1-4; TRBD1 matches 9 bases. From germline, CDR1 is MDHEN and CDR2 SYDVKM. The CDR3 runs 14 residues. Unmatched junction bases numbered 8, after V lost 8 bases and J lost 7 bases. DNA for the CDR3: TGTGCCAGCGGGTTTCTGGGACAGGGTGAAAAACTGTTTTTT. It yields the protein CASGFLGQGEKLFF.

This clonotype was counted at least ten times. This rearrangement joins TRBV7-2 to TRBJ2-1, with 9 nucleotides matching TRBD2. V trimming: 1 base; J trimming: 9 bases; junction bases outside the gene matches: 7. The CDR3 has 15 amino acids. CDR1 and CDR2 from the germline V gene are SGHTA and FQGNSA. CDR3 in amino acids: CASSLVGLAEGEQFF. For the CDR3, the DNA is TGTGCCAGCAGCTTAGTGGGACTAGCAGAGGGTGAGCAGTTCTTC.

This clonotype was counted ten times or more. The chain couples TRBV7-2 to TRBJ2-1; 11 nucleotides agree with TRBD2. Per germline, CDR1 SGHTA and CDR2 FQGNSA. The length of the CDR3 is 18 residues. V trimming: 1 base; J trimming: 4 bases; junction bases outside the gene matches: 9. CDR3 bases: TGTGCCAGCAGCTTAGTTTCCCTCACTAGCGGGGGTTACAATGAGCAGTTCTTC. Translating it yields CASSLVSLTSGGYNEQFF.

This clonotype was counted many times. The chain employs TRBV7-2 and TRBJ2-5, with D perhaps TRBD2 (5 bases). CDR3 length equals 16 residues. The germline V and J ends were trimmed by 5 bases and 2 bases, with 18 bases remaining between them. Germline V gives CDR1 SGHTA, CDR2 FQGNSA. The chain's CDR3 is CASSPGLHESQETQYF. As DNA, the CDR3 is TGTGCCAGCAGCCCTGGACTCCATGAGTCTCAAGAGACCCAGTACTTC.

This clonotype was found many times. This chain links TRBV11-2 with TRBJ2-5; 9 bases map to TRBD1. This CDR3 comprises 16 residues. The V segment lost 0 bases and the J segment 5 bases; nucleotides outside the gene matches: 7. In germline, CDR1 is SGHAT, CDR2 FQNNGV. The CDR3 here is CASSLDRGTGWETQYF. The CDR3 nucleotides read TGTGCCAGCAGCTTAGATCGCGGGACAGGGTGGGAGACCCAGTACTTC.